The TCR beta chain described here comes from a study of graft-versus-host responses after intestinal transplantation. Study-level background: Tacrolimus and steroids were given for around three years to all recipients after anti-thymocyte globulin induction.

The CDR3 length is 17 residues. Per germline, CDR1 MDHEN and CDR2 SYDVKM. Trimming shortened V by 0 bases and J by 2 bases, and 16 bases separated the two germline ends. The protocol was immunoSEQ multiplex PCR, while the TCRdb copy is restricted to in-frame clones and leaves out a portion. The sample includes more than 90,000 clones, about 92% of them seen just once. Note on this clone: Its antigen is unidentified.

Study findings and constraints: Researchers found GvH clones in recipient marrow, and some showed up first in ileum or blood. Some patients had graft-donor T cell macrochimerism. In their allografts, the ratios of graft-versus-host to host-versus-graft T cell clones were high. Maximum circulating GvH clone levels tracked with early post-transplant HvG decreases.

The receptor's source is a human donor who was the organ donor for an intestinal transplant. This sequence joins TRBV28 and TRBJ1-1, with D perhaps TRBD1 (6 bases). The source was unstimulated CD8+ T cells sorted from spleen or lymph node cells, collected before transplant. Written as DNA, the CDR3 is TGTGCCAGCAGTTTATGGGACGGGGGCGGCGGAAACACTGAAGCTTTCTTT. It yields the protein CASSLWDGGGGNTEAFF.